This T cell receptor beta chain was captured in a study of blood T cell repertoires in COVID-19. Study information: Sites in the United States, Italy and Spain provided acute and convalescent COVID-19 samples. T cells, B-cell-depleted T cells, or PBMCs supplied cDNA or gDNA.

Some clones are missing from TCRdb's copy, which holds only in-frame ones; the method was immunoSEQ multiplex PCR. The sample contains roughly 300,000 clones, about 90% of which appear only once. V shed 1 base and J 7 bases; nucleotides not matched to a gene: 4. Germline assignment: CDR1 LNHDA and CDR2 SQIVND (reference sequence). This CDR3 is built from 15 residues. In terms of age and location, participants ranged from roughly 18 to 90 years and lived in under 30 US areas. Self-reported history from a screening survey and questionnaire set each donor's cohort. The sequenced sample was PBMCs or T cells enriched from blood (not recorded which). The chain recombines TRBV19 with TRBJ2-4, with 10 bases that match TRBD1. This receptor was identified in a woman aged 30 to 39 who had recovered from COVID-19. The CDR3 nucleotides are TGTGCCAGTAGTATAGCGGGACAGGGGAGGAACATTCAGTACTTC. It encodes CASSIAGQGRNIQYF.